Given below is one T cell receptor beta chain in context. This sample was taken from a study of blood T cell repertoires in COVID-19. Study at large: The analysed material was cDNA or gDNA that came from T cells, B-cell-depleted T cells, or PBMCs.

Per the original data handling: Estimation of nucleated cell counts was performed using reference gene primer amplification. This table comes from immunoSEQ multiplex PCR, and its TCRdb copy is limited to in-frame clones, with some not included. That table is the source of V, J and clone size, and D and trimming were worked out from the DNA. The repertoire holds 130,000 or so clones, with approximately 84% as singletons. Source material: peripheral blood. The source is a woman at least 80 years old with acute or convalescent COVID-19.

CDR3: CASSRIDRDYEQYF. The CDR3 nucleotides are TGTGCCAGTAGTAGGATTGACAGGGACTACGAGCAGTACTTC. V gene TRBV19 combines with J gene TRBJ2-7; 7 bases align to TRBD1. Germline CDR1 reads LNHDA; CDR2 reads SQIVND (reference sequence). V lost 4 bases and J lost 3; bases outside the gene matches: 6. This CDR3 is 14 amino acids long.